The sequence of this TCR beta chain was determined in a study of T-cell reconstitution after alpha-beta-depleted transplantation in children. For TCRbeta, the library was prepared with unique molecular identifiers. TCRdb re-analysed the PCR reads in MiXCR, keeping a single row per CDR3 protein. The table has some 600,000 distinct CDR3 sequences, roughly 15% seen once; the top ten hold 1.1%. The germline V and J ends were trimmed by 0 bases and 2 bases, with 11 bases remaining between them. The CDR3 runs to 17 residues. Germline V gives CDR1 SGHTA, CDR2 FQGTGA. The sequence came from a human donor who donated a stem cell graft to a child with acute myeloid leukemia. Sequencing used PBMCs from the stem cell graft donor, obtained from the stem cell graft. This chain joins TRBV7-3 and TRBJ2-6; D is ambiguous. CDR3 residues: CASSLTPTRAGANVLTF. In DNA form, the CDR3 reads TGTGCCAGCAGCTTAACCCCGACAAGGGCTGGGGCCAACGTCCTGACTTTC. Drawing the rest from reference TRBV7-3 and TRBJ2-6, the complete variable domain is GAGVSQTPSNKVTEKGKYVELRCDPISGHTALYWYRQSLGQGPEFLIYFQGTGAADDSGLPNDRFFAVRPEGSVSTLKIQRTERGDSAVYLCASSLTPTRAGANVLTFGAGSRLTVL.